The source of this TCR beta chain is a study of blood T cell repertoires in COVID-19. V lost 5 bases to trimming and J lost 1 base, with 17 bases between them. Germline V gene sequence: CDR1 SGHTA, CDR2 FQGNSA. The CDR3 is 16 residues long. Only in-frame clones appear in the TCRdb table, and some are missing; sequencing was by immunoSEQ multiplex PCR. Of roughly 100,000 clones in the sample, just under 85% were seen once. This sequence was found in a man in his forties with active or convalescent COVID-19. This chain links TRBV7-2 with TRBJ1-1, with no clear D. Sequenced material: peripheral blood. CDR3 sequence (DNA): TGTGCCAGCAGCGTCAGTCTCCTCTCAAAGAACACTGAAGCTTTCTTT. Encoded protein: CASSVSLLSKNTEAFF.